This T cell receptor (beta chain) was captured in a study of blood T cell repertoires in COVID-19 (dated by TCRdb to about 2020). Study-level background: Samples covering the acute and convalescent phases of COVID-19 were provided by collaborators in the United States, Italy and Spain. The material from the prospective study consisted of cDNA or gDNA derived from T cells, B-cell-depleted T cells, or PBMCs. Subjects who had been exposed to COVID-19, were actively infected with it, or had recovered from it provided the deeply sampled blood TCRbeta repertoires that made up the dataset. A freely available public database, intended as a resource for researchers studying the immune response to SARS-CoV-2, is where the repertoires were released. The samples were drawn from the first 160 participants of the ongoing ImmuneRACE study and from some 1,300 subjects provided by 6 global collaborators. Sample metadata almost always included a de-identified subject ID, COVID-19 status, age in years and sex. HLA class I and class II types, where available, came from metadata supplied by the sample provider rather than from assay-based typing.

Enrolling through a virtual design, the prospective study's participants ranged in age from roughly 18 to 100 years and lived across 24 United States geographic areas. In the prospective study, participants were assigned to cohorts based on the clinical history participants reported in a screening survey and a study questionnaire. In the prospective study, whole blood, serum and a nasopharyngeal or oropharyngeal swab were collected from each participant by mobile phlebotomists. Over a roughly 2-month period, participants in the prospective study had the option of providing additional blood draws and questionnaires. Before DNA extraction, blood samples from the prospective study were shipped at room temperature or frozen. Ends trimmed: V by 3 bases, J by 4 bases; bases unmatched to a gene: 10. The CDR3 sequence holds 16 residues, the cysteine and valine included. CDR3 DNA is the only sequence kept; it has 48 bases, read in frame from the first base. For CDR1 and CDR2, the germline V gene lists SGHAT and FQNNGV.

Results and caveats for the whole study, not just this receptor: How much clinical and demographic metadata was included differed by source and by participant, and the metadata was provided uncurated.

The immunoSEQ Assay, a bias-controlled multiplex PCR, was used to amplify TCRbeta CDR3 regions from genomic DNA. The authors' pipeline ran thus. The number of nucleated cells in each sample was estimated by amplification of reference gene primers within the assay. To quantify the absolute abundance of each unique TCRbeta CDR3 rearrangement, sequence reads were collapsed and filtered. For each sample, productive Simpson clonality was calculated by taking the square root of Simpson's diversity index across productive rearrangements. The clones in this table, taken by TCRdb from immuneACCESS, are in-frame only. Not every clone is retained; where verified, under half of the shortfall comes from an unresolved V gene, and the cause of the rest is unknown. Clone size and the V and J calls come from that table; the DNA yielded D and trimming. Within this sample are a few hundred thousand clones, with around 84% of them counted one time only. Around 4.1% of the sample is in the top ten clones.

In regard to this clone: This receptor's antigen is unknown. Within one base of it there is no much larger clone, and no base qualities were kept.

The TCR sequence derives from a man under 40 with acute COVID-19. This chain is built from TRBV11-2 and TRBJ2-7; TRBD1 matches 9 bases in the middle. Material: PBMCs or T cells enriched from blood (not recorded which). The DNA is as follows: TGTGCCAGCAGCTTTACCAAACCGGGACAGGGATACGAGCAGTACGTC. Its protein is CASSFTKPGQGYEQYV.